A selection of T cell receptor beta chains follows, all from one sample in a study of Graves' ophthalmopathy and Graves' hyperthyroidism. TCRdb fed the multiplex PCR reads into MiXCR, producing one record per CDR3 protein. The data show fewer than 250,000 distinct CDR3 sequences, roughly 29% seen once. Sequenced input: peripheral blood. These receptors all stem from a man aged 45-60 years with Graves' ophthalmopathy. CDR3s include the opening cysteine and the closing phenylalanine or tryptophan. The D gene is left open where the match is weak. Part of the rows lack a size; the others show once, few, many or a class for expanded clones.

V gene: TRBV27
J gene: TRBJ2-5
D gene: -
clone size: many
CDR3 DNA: TGTGCCAGCAGTTACGGGGTTGTGGAGACCCAGTACTTC
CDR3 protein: CASSYGVVETQYF

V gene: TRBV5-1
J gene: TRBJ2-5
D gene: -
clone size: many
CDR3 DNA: TGCGCCAGCAGCTTGGCCCTTCGGGCGCGGGAGACCCAGTACTTC
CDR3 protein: CASSLALRARETQYF

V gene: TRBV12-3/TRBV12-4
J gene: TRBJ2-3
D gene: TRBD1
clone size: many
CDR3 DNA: TGTGCCAGCAGCAGACAGGGGGCGGCAGATACGCAGTATTTT
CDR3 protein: CASSRQGAADTQYF

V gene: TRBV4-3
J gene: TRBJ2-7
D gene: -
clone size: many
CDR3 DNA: TGCGCCAGCAGCCAAGCCCAGGGCTACGAGCAGTACTTC
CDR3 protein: CASSQAQGYEQYF

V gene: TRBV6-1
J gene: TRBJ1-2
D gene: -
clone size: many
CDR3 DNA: TGTGCCAGCAGTGAAGCGGAAGGGTATGGCTACACCTTC
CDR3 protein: CASSEAEGYGYTF

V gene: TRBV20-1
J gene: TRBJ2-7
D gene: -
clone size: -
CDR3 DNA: TGCAGTGCTCCACATGGGACAAACTACGAGCAGTACTTC
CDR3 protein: CSAPHGTNYEQYF

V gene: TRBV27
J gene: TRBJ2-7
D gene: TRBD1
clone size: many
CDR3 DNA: TGTGCCAGCAGTTTCGGACAGGGCGAGCAGTACTTC
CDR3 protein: CASSFGQGEQYF

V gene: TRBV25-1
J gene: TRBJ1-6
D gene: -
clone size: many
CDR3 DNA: TGTGCCAGCAGAGGATTTAGGGGGGATTCACCCCTCCACTTT
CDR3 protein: CASRGFRGDSPLHF

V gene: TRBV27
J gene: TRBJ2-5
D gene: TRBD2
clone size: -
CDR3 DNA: TGTGCCAGCACCTCCGCCCCCAGCGGGAGGTCTTGGGAGACCCAGTACTTC
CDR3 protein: CASTSAPSGRSWETQYF

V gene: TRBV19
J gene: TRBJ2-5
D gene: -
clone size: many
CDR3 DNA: TGTGCCAGTAGTATAAACCACTGGACAGCAGGAGAGACCCAGTACTTC
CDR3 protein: CASSINHWTAGETQYF

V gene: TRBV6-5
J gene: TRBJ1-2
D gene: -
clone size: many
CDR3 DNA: TGTGCCGTGGGGGTCGGGTATTATGGCTACACCTTC
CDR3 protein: CAVGVGYYGYTF

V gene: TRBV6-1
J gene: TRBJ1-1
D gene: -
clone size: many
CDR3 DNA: TGTGCCAGCAGGAGGGTAGTTCGCGGACTTACTGAAGCTTTCTTT
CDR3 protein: CASRRVVRGLTEAFF

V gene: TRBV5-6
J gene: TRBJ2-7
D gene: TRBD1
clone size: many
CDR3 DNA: TGTGCCAGCAGCTCCGCGGGACAGGGGTACCACGAGCAGTACTTC
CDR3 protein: CASSSAGQGYHEQYF

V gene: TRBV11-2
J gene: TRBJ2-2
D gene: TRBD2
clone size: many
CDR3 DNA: TGTGCCAGCAGCTTACCTCGTGGTGGCGGGAGGGGCACCGGGGAGCTGTTTTTT
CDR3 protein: CASSLPRGGGRGTGELFF

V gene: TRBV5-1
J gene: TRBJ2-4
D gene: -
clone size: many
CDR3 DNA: TGCGCCAGCAGCTTGGTTCAGGGATTAGCCAAAAACATTCAGTACTTC
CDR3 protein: CASSLVQGLAKNIQYF

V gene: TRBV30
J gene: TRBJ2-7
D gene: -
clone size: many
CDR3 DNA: TGTGCCTGGATCCCGGGAGCAGGCAGCCACGAGCAGTACTTC
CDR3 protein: CAWIPGAGSHEQYF

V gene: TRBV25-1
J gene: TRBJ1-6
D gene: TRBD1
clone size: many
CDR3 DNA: TGTGCCAGCAGTCCTAGGACAGGAGGTTCACCCCTCCACTTT
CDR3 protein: CASSPRTGGSPLHF

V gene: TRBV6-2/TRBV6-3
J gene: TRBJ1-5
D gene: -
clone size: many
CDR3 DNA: TGTGCCAGCAGTTCCCCGACCTCCAATCAGCCCCAGCATTTT
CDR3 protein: CASSSPTSNQPQHF

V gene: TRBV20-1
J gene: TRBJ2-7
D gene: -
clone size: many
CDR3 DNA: TGCAGTGCTAGCGCGGGGCTGGCTTACGAGCAGTACTTC
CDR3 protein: CSASAGLAYEQYF

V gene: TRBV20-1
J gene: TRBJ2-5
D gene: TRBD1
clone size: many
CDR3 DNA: TGCAGTGCCATACCTACAGGGGACCAAGAGACCCAGTACTTC
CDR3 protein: CSAIPTGDQETQYF

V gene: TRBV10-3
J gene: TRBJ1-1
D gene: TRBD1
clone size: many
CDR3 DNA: TGTGCCATCAGCATAGCTGGGACAGCGAACACTGAAGCTTTCTTT
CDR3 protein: CAISIAGTANTEAFF

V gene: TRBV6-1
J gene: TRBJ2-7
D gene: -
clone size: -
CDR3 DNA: TGTGCCAGCAGTGGTCAGATCCAATCCTACGAGCAGCACTTC
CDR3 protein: CASSGQIQSYEQHF

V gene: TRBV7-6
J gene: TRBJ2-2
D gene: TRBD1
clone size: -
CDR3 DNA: TGTGCCAGCAGATTAGGAGCACAGGGGACGAACACCGGGGAGCTGTTTTTT
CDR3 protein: CASRLGAQGTNTGELFF

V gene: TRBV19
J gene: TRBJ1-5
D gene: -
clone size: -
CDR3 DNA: TGTGCCAGTAGTATTAGCCTGGGGGGGCGGGTTCAGCCCCAGCATTTT
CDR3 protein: CASSISLGGRVQPQHF

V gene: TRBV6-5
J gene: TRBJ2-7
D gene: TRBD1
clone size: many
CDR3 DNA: TGTGCCAGCAGTAGGACAGGGGTCCGCGAGCAGTACTTC
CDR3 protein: CASSRTGVREQYF

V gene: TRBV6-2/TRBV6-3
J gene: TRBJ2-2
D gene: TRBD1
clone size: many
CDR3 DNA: TGTGCCAGCAGGGACAGGGCAACCGGGGAGCTGTTTTTT
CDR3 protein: CASRDRATGELFF

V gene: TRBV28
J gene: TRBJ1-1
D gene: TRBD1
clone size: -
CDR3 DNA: TGTGCCAGTGAACAGGGGCTTGGGAACACTGAAGCTTTCTTT
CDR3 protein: CASEQGLGNTEAFF

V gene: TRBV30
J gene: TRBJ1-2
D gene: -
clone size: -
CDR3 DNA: TGTGCCTGGAGTTCTGACTATGGCTACACCTTC
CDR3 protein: CAWSSDYGYTF

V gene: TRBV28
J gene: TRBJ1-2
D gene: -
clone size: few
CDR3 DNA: TGTGCCAGCAGTTTATCGCAGGGGTATAGCTATGGCTACACCTTC
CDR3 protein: CASSLSQGYSYGYTF

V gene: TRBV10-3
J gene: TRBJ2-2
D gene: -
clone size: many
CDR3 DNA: TGTGCCATCAGTGAGTCGCAGGGAACCGGGGAGCTGTTTTTT
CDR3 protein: CAISESQGTGELFF

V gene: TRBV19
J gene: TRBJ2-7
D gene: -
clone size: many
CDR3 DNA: TGTGCCAGCAGGTCAGTCGAGTCCTACGAGCAGTACTTC
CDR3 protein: CASRSVESYEQYF

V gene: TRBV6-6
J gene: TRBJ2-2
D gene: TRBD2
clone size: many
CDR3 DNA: TGTGCCAGCAGTTACTCGGTGGGAGGGGACACCGGGGAGCTGTTTTTT
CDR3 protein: CASSYSVGGDTGELFF

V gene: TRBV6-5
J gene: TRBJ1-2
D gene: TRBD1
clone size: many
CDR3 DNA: TGTGCCAGCACCGACCGAGGGGGCGACAATGGCTACACCTTC
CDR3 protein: CASTDRGGDNGYTF

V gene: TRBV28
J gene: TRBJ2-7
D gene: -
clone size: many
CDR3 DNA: TGTGCCAGCAGCCCCTCAGGGGCTTACGAGCAGTACTTC
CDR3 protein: CASSPSGAYEQYF

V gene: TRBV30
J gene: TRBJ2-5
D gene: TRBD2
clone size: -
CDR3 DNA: TGTGCCTGGACAGCGGGGGACGGGAGGGGAGAGGCCCAGTACTTC
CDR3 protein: CAWTAGDGRGEAQYF

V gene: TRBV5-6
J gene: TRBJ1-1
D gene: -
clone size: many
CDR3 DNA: TGTGCCAGCAGCTGGGGGCCGGGGGAAGCTTTCTTT
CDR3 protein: CASSWGPGEAFF

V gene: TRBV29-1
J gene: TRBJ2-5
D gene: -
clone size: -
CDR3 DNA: TGCAGCGTTGAAACAGGAGCCTTCCAAGAGACCCAGTACTTC
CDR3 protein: CSVETGAFQETQYF

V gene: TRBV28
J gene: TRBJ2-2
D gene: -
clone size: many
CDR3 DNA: TGTGCCAGCAGTTGGGGTGGCAACACCGGGGAGCTGTTTTTT
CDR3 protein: CASSWGGNTGELFF

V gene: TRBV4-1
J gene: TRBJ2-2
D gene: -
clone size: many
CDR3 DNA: TGCGCCAGCAGTTGGGGGACCGGGACTCAAGGCACCGGGGAGCTGTTTTTT
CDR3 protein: CASSWGTGTQGTGELFF

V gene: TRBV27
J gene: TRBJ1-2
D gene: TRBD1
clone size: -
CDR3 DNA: TGTGCCAGCAGAAAGGGGACAGGAAGGACCCTTGACTATGGCTACACCTTC
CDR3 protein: CASRKGTGRTLDYGYTF